In its sample, the clone carrying this T cell receptor beta chain was seen many times. PBMCs stored at -80 C, 2 million in total, were the source of the unsorted libraries. The sample originates from a study of neurological immune-mediated disorders. It was by 5'RACE with 10-nucleotide random UMIs that the cDNA was made. Sequencing runs each yielded over 190 million TCR-beta sequences from 15-18 subjects. Each CDR3 protein gets one entry after TCRdb re-called the 5' RACE reads with MiXCR. Among some 30,000 distinct CDR3 sequences listed, approximately 21% were seen once. V lost 4 bases and J lost 3, with 16 bases in between. Germline V gene sequence: CDR1 SGHRS, CDR2 YFSETQ. This CDR3 contains 15 residues.

This rearrangement joins TRBV5-1 to TRBJ1-2; D is perhaps TRBD1 (5 bases). The clonotype originates from an older woman in good health. The sample was PBMCs. The CDR3 region has the DNA TGCGCCAGCAGCACCGCCGGGACGGTGGACTATGGCTACACCTTC. Translating it yields CASSTAGTVDYGYTF.